This TCR beta chain was profiled in a study of T cell responses to AZD1222 COVID-19 vaccine (dated by TCRdb to the early 2020s). Describing the broader study: AZD1222 recipients given second doses at about 4 weeks or at about 12 weeks were pooled, since spike-specific TCR depth and breadth were not found to differ between the two schedules. Enrollment into the trials was organized by age into subgroups of 18-55, 56-69 and 70-plus years, and those subgroups contained approximately 150, 30 and 60 TCR-sequenced participants, respectively. TCR sequencing covered fewer than 250 trial participants: nearly 210 given two doses of AZD1222 and around 26 given two doses of MenACWY control vaccine.

The CDR3 regions of human TCRbeta chains were analyzed by immunosequencing. As for how the authors treated the data: Repertoire TCRs were matched against a reference library of SARS-CoV-2-specific TCRs generated with the MIRA antigen-specificity platform. Breadth was defined as the fraction of unique TCRs that were SARS-CoV-2-associated. Depth was defined as the fraction of total T cells that were SARS-CoV-2-associated. Using the MIRA data, each spike-specific TCR was assigned both to the spike region to which the TCR was reactive and to a CD4 or CD8 class. Log10-transformed breadth and depth values were compared by one-way ANOVA with Sidak's multiple comparisons tests. Drawn from immuneACCESS, this table holds only the in-frame rearrangements with V and J called that TCRdb kept. Clones are partly lost; checked studies trace under half to an unresolved V gene and leave the rest unexplained. The V and J calls and clone size were taken over from that table, and D and trimming were inferred from the DNA. Across this sample there are about 100,000 clones, with about 88% seen only once. Of the sample, more than 1.5% falls within the top ten clones.

The CDR3 measures 13 amino acids from cysteine to phenylalanine. Only CDR3 DNA is held: 39 bases, read in frame from base 1. As encoded in the germline V gene, CDR1 is SGHRS while CDR2 is YFSETQ. V drops 0 bases and J drops 3 bases, leaving 7 bases in between. Overall study outcomes, separate from this receptor: Reportedly, almost half of the unique spike-specific TCRs recognized epitopes lying outside the regions that are mutated in the B.1.351 and B.1.1.7 variants. Because no day 14 peak-response samples were available, repertoires were characterized only after the peak T cell response. Vaccine-associated CD4 TCRs spanned the whole spike protein, with dominant responses in regions 160-218 and 743-854. Only a handful of AZD1222 recipients were SARS-CoV-2 seropositive at baseline, limiting conclusions about previously exposed vaccinees. Spike-specific TCR breadth and depth rose significantly after two AZD1222 doses compared with day 0 and with MenACWY recipients. Participants were mostly white British, with more females than males. The authors suggested clonal diversity may have been underestimated. The 56-69-year group was small, and its depth increase did not reach significance, likely because of low power.

The time point label, as the study defines it: baseline before first vaccination. Vaccinee samples were obtained from the UK trials COV001 and COV002, which included a single-blind randomized controlled phase 2/3 trial of AZD1222 (ChAdOx1 nCoV-19) in healthy adults. For TCRbeta chain sequencing, PBMC samples were collected from trial participants at day 0 and at day 28 after the second dose. Details on this clone: Its antigen is still unknown. It has no much larger one-base neighbor in the sample; base qualities were not kept.

The rearranged segments are TRBV5-1 and TRBJ2-7, with no reliable assignment of the D segment. This TCR was sampled from an adult in good health. Sequencing was performed on peripheral blood, taken on day 0 of AZD1222 vaccination. The bases read TGCGCCAGCAGCTTGGGCTACCTCTACGAGCAGTACTTC. Translation gives CASSLGYLYEQYF.